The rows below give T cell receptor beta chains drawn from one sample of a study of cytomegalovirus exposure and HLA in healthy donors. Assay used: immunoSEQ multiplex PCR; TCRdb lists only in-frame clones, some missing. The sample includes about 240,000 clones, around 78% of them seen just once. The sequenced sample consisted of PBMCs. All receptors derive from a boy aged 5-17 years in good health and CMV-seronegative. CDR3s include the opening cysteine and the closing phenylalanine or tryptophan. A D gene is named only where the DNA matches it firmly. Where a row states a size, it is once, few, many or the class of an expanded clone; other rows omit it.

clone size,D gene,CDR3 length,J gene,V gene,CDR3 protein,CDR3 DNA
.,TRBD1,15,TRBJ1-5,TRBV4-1,CASSQEWRGQQPQHF,TGCGCCAGCAGCCAAGAGTGGAGGGGGCAGCAGCCCCAGCATTTT
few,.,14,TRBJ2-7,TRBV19,CASRPGTPSYEQYF,TGTGCCAGTAGACCCGGGACACCATCCTACGAGCAGTACTTC
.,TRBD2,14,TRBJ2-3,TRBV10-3,CAISPTSDTDTQYF,TGTGCCATCAGTCCCACTAGCGACACAGATACGCAGTATTTT
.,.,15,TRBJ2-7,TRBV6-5,CASSYALTETYEQYF,TGTGCCAGCAGTTACGCCCTGACAGAGACCTACGAGCAGTACTTC
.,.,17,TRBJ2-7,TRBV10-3,CAISDPFASPDSYEQYF,TGTGCCATCAGTGACCCGTTTGCGAGTCCCGACTCCTACGAGCAGTACTTC
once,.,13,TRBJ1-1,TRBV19,CASSPSSDTEAFF,TGTGCCAGTAGTCCGAGTTCCGACACTGAAGCTTTCTTT
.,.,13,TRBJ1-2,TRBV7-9,CASTLIGDYGYTF,TGTGCCAGCACCCTCATCGGAGACTATGGCTACACCTTC
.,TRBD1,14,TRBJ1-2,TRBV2,CASRRTGGNYGYPF,TGTGCCAGCAGAAGGACAGGGGGCAACTATGGCTACCCCTTC
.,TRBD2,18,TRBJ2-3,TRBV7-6,CASSSGLAGGPPPDTQYF,TGTGCCAGCAGCTCGGGACTAGCGGGGGGGCCGCCCCCAGATACGCAGTATTTT
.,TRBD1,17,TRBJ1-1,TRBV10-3,CAISASPPGQRDTEAFF,TGTGCCATCAGTGCCTCACCCCCGGGACAGAGGGACACTGAAGCTTTCTTT
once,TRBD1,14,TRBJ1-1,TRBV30,CAWGSPDRGSEAFF,TGTGCCTGGGGCTCCCCGGACAGGGGGAGTGAAGCTTTCTTT
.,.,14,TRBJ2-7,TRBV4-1,CASSQDPWGYEQYF,TGCGCCAGCAGCCAAGACCCCTGGGGCTACGAGCAGTACTTC
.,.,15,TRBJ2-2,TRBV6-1,CASRMLRGNTGELFF,TGTGCCAGCAGGATGCTCCGGGGGAACACCGGGGAGCTGTTTTTT
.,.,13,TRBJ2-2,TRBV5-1,CASSLADTGELFF,TGCGCCAGCAGCTTGGCTGACACCGGGGAGCTGTTTTTT
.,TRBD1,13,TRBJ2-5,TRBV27,CASSTWDSQTQYF,TGTGCCAGCAGTACCTGGGACAGCCAGACCCAGTACTTC